The present TCR beta chain was sequenced within a study of cytomegalovirus exposure and HLA in healthy donors. PCR used 60 Vbeta primers and 13 Jbeta primers. Using immunoSEQ multiplex PCR, the repertoire was profiled, and TCRdb retains in-frame clones only, with some absent. The table lists approximately 110,000 clones. Germline-derived CDR1 and CDR2 are MNHEY and SVGAGI. Unmatched junction bases numbered 6, after V lost 3 bases and J lost 5 bases. This CDR3 spans 14 amino acids. The TCR originated in a man aged 40-50 years in good health and CMV-seronegative. The chain has TRBV6-5 and TRBJ2-5, with 7 bases matching TRBD1. The sequenced material came from PBMCs. The CDR3 DNA reads TGTGCCAGCAGTTATCGGGACAGCCTCGAGACCCAGTACTTC. This encodes CASSYRDSLETQYF.